A selection of T cell receptor beta chains follows, all from one sample in a study of blood T cell repertoires in COVID-19. Profiled with immunoSEQ multiplex PCR; TCRdb holds only in-frame clones, not every one. The sample holds roughly 15,000 clones; approximately 92% are singletons and the top ten take about 7.6%. Input material: peripheral blood. The receptor source for this set is a human donor with active COVID-19. The donor label of this sample is uncertain. CDR3s include the opening cysteine and the closing phenylalanine or tryptophan. The order of the fields is clone size, J gene, V gene, D gene, CDR3 protein, CDR3 DNA. The D gene is left open where the match is weak. Size tells how often a clone was seen (once, few, many) or the class of an expanded clone, and some rows leave it out.

.,TRBJ2-5,TRBV2,TRBD1,CASSDDRAKTQYF,TGTGCCAGCAGTGATGACAGGGCTAAGACCCAGTACTTC
.,TRBJ2-7,TRBV5-1,.,CASSWTPTGTYEQYF,TGCGCCAGCAGCTGGACCCCGACAGGAACCTACGAGCAGTACTTC
.,TRBJ2-2,TRBV10-3,TRBD2,CAISPDGWRGADTGELFF,TGTGCCATCAGCCCCGATGGGTGGCGGGGGGCCGACACCGGGGAGCTGTTTTTT
once,TRBJ2-5,TRBV6-6,TRBD2,CASAWMTSGAETQYF,TGTGCCAGCGCCTGGATGACTAGCGGGGCGGAGACCCAGTACTTC
.,TRBJ2-7,TRBV27,TRBD2,CASSLQSSGRSYEQYF,TGTGCCAGCAGTTTACAGTCTAGCGGGAGGTCCTACGAGCAGTACTTC
.,TRBJ1-1,TRBV7-2,.,CASSLVGLTEAFF,TGTGCCAGCAGCTTAGTGGGGCTCACTGAAGCTTTCTTT
.,TRBJ2-7,TRBV5-1,.,CASSLFLADYEQYF,TGCGCCAGCAGCTTGTTTTTAGCAGACTACGAGCAGTACTTC
.,TRBJ2-3,TRBV4-3,TRBD2,CASSPQLAGGTDTQYF,TGCGCCAGCAGCCCGCAACTAGCGGGGGGCACAGATACGCAGTATTTT
.,TRBJ2-5,TRBV7-9,.,CASSATGLETQYF,TGTGCCAGCAGCGCCACAGGGTTAGAGACCCAGTACTTC
.,TRBJ2-1,TRBV18,TRBD1,CASSPPDRSNEQFF,TGTGCCAGCTCCCCCCCGGACAGGTCAAATGAGCAGTTCTTC
.,TRBJ2-3,TRBV5-8,TRBD2,CASSPRTSSTDTQYF,TGTGCCAGCAGCCCCCGGACTAGCTCAACAGATACGCAGTATTTT
.,TRBJ2-1,TRBV27,TRBD2,CASSLRGLAGGPIDEQFF,TGTGCCAGCAGTTTACGGGGACTAGCGGGAGGGCCAATCGATGAGCAGTTCTTC
.,TRBJ2-2,TRBV6-2/TRBV6-3,.,CASSYPYRRGKTGELFF,TGTGCCAGCAGTTACCCCTACCGCAGGGGTAAAACCGGGGAGCTGTTTTTT
.,TRBJ2-6,TRBV7-8,TRBD1,CASSPRGRATGANVLTF,TGTGCCAGCAGCCCAAGGGGGCGAGCGACTGGGGCCAACGTCCTGACTTTC
once,TRBJ2-7,TRBV11-3,.,CASSPPGSNEQYF,TGTGCCAGCAGCCCGCCGGGGTCTAACGAGCAGTACTTC
.,TRBJ2-5,TRBV15,TRBD2,CATSRKSGGQETQYF,TGTGCCACCAGCAGAAAATCGGGGGGCCAAGAGACCCAGTACTTC
.,TRBJ2-3,TRBV5-6,.,CASSFSRGSTDTQYF,TGTGCCAGCAGCTTCTCACGGGGGAGCACAGATACGCAGTATTTT
.,TRBJ2-5,TRBV5-4,TRBD1,CASSASTGFQETQYF,TGTGCCAGCAGCGCGTCGACAGGGTTCCAAGAGACCCAGTACTTC
.,TRBJ2-5,TRBV20-1,.,CSASYRYQETQYF,TGCAGTGCTAGTTATCGGTACCAAGAGACCCAGTACTTC
.,TRBJ2-1,TRBV29-1,.,CSAPLRSYNEQFF,TGCAGCGCTCCCCTACGGTCCTACAATGAGCAGTTCTTC
.,TRBJ2-5,TRBV7-9,.,CASSLAGTEETQYF,TGTGCCAGCAGCTTAGCTGGGACTGAAGAGACCCAGTACTTC
.,TRBJ2-5,TRBV5-1,TRBD2,CASSSRGTSNGETQYF,TGCGCCAGCAGCTCGCGAGGGACTAGTAACGGGGAGACCCAGTACTTC
.,TRBJ2-5,TRBV2,.,CASSVPQGWETQYF,TGTGCCAGCAGTGTTCCCCAGGGATGGGAGACCCAGTACTTC
.,TRBJ1-2,TRBV20-1,.,CSASGGGGGYTF,TGCAGTGCTAGTGGGGGCGGTGGAGGCTACACCTTC
once,TRBJ2-7,TRBV30,TRBD1,CAWTRTGVTYEQYF,TGTGCCTGGACAAGGACAGGGGTGACCTACGAGCAGTACTTC
.,TRBJ1-5,TRBV11-2,.,CASSRAGQSNQPQHF,TGTGCCAGCAGCAGAGCTGGACAGAGCAATCAGCCCCAGCATTTT
.,TRBJ2-7,TRBV11-2,.,CASSFEGTYEQYF,TGTGCCAGCAGCTTCGAGGGAACCTACGAGCAGTACTTC
.,TRBJ2-7,TRBV5-1,.,CASSLGGQRAYEQYF,TGCGCCAGCAGCTTGGGGGGACAGCGGGCCTACGAGCAGTACTTC
.,TRBJ1-1,TRBV7-2,.,CASSTEGSRGNTEAFF,TGTGCCAGCAGCACAGAGGGGAGCAGGGGGAACACTGAAGCTTTCTTT
.,TRBJ2-3,TRBV5-4,TRBD2,CASSKGPSGSSTDTQYF,TGTGCCAGCAGCAAGGGCCCTAGCGGCTCTAGCACAGATACGCAGTATTTT
.,TRBJ1-5,TRBV25-1,TRBD1,CASSESRGGQQHF,TGTGCCAGCAGTGAATCGAGAGGGGGACAGCAGCATTTT
few,TRBJ1-2,TRBV5-4,.,CASSWDIRGANYGYTF,TGTGCCAGCAGCTGGGACATCCGAGGCGCTAACTATGGCTACACCTTC
.,TRBJ2-6,TRBV18,TRBD1,CASSGDSSGANVLTF,TGTGCCAGCTCAGGGGACAGCTCTGGGGCCAACGTCCTGACTTTC
.,TRBJ2-7,TRBV30,TRBD2,CAYLAGGTYEQYF,TGTGCTTATCTAGCGGGGGGCACCTACGAGCAGTACTTC
.,TRBJ1-3,TRBV30,.,CAWSSTGSSGNTIYF,TGTGCCTGGAGTTCCACAGGGAGCTCTGGAAACACCATATATTTT